This is a list of T cell receptor beta chains from one sample in a study of cytomegalovirus exposure and HLA in healthy donors. TCRdb keeps only in-frame clones here, not all; method: immunoSEQ multiplex PCR. There are 180,000 or so clones in the sample; roughly 88% occur only once, and 9.3% lies in the top ten. Sequenced sample: PBMCs. Every receptor here comes from a young man in good health and CMV-seropositive. Both conserved end residues are part of each CDR3. The D gene is left open where the match is weak. A row's size may be missing; if present it is once, few, many or a size class.

size,V,D,J,DNA,CDR3
NA,TRBV29-1,NA,TRBJ1-2,TGCAGCGTTGAAAGTGGGCAGGGGAACTATGGCTACACCTTC,CSVESGQGNYGYTF
NA,TRBV5-1,NA,TRBJ2-7,TGCGCCAGCAGCTTGGGACAGGCAAACTACGAGCAGTACTTC,CASSLGQANYEQYF
NA,TRBV5-4,NA,TRBJ2-2,TGTGCCAGCAGCTTCGCCAAGGGGCCGACCGGGGAGCTGTTTTTT,CASSFAKGPTGELFF
NA,TRBV9,NA,TRBJ2-5,TGTGCCAGCAGCGTAGAACCCCATGAGCAAGAGACCCAGTACTTC,CASSVEPHEQETQYF
NA,TRBV5-1,NA,TRBJ2-1,TGCGCCAGCAGCTTTCAGTACAATGAGCAGTTCTTC,CASSFQYNEQFF
NA,TRBV5-1,NA,TRBJ2-5,TGCGCCAGCTTCCTAGGGACACCTTTAGGAGAGACCCAGTACTTC,CASFLGTPLGETQYF
NA,TRBV11-2,TRBD2,TRBJ2-1,TGTGCCAGCAGCTTAGCTAGCGGGTACAATGAGCAGTTCTTC,CASSLASGYNEQFF
few,TRBV28,TRBD1,TRBJ2-7,TGTGCCAGCACCCCAAGGGACAGGGTTACCTACGAGCAGTACTTC,CASTPRDRVTYEQYF
NA,TRBV5-4,TRBD2,TRBJ2-5,TGTGCCAGCAGCTCTCCCGGGGGGGTAATGGAGACCCAGTACTTC,CASSSPGGVMETQYF
NA,TRBV27,TRBD1,TRBJ1-5,TGTGCCAGCAGTGCGACAGGGGGCCAAGCCCAGCATTTT,CASSATGGQAQHF
NA,TRBV18,TRBD1,TRBJ1-1,TGTGCCAGCTCACAGGGACAGGGTATGAACACTGAAGCTTTCTTT,CASSQGQGMNTEAFF
once,TRBV6-5,NA,TRBJ1-2,TGTGCCAGCAGTTACCGGGACTATGGCTACACCTTC,CASSYRDYGYTF
NA,TRBV29-1,TRBD1,TRBJ2-3,TGCAGCGTTTTTGACAGGGGGAGCACAGATACGCAGTATTTT,CSVFDRGSTDTQYF
few,TRBV10-3,NA,TRBJ2-7,TGTGCCATCAGTGTGGGCAGCTACGAGCAGTACTTC,CAISVGSYEQYF
few,TRBV4-1,NA,TRBJ2-7,TGCGCCAGCAGCAGAATTCAAACGGGCAGGGTTTACGAGCAGTACTTC,CASSRIQTGRVYEQYF
NA,TRBV29-1,NA,TRBJ1-2,TGCAGCGTTGAATGGCAACAAGGAGCCAGCTATGGCTACACCTTC,CSVEWQQGASYGYTF
NA,TRBV5-5,NA,TRBJ2-3,TGTGCCAGCAGCCTCGACTCCTTCGGGACAGATACGCAGTATTTT,CASSLDSFGTDTQYF
NA,TRBV6-5,TRBD1,TRBJ2-7,TGTGCCAGCAGTTACTCGAGGCGGACAGGGTCGTACGAGCAGTACTTC,CASSYSRRTGSYEQYF
NA,TRBV19,NA,TRBJ2-7,TGTGCCAGTAGTGGGCAGGCCACCTACGAGCAGTACTTC,CASSGQATYEQYF
once,TRBV6-5,NA,TRBJ2-3,TGTGCCAGCAGTCGGAACTGGGCGCGCACAGATACGCAGTATTTT,CASSRNWARTDTQYF
once,TRBV6-4,NA,TRBJ1-1,TGTGCCAGCAGGATGAGGGCTATTGACACTGAAGCTTTCTTT,CASRMRAIDTEAFF
NA,TRBV5-1,TRBD1,TRBJ2-7,TGCGCCAGCAGCCCCAGGGGGCATGGGGACGAGCAGTACTTC,CASSPRGHGDEQYF
NA,TRBV7-9,TRBD2,TRBJ2-5,TGTGCCAGCAGCTTAGAACCTAGCGGGGGCCTCGAAGAGTACTTC,CASSLEPSGGLEEYF
NA,TRBV9,NA,TRBJ1-5,TGTGCCAGCAGCGTAGATCCAGATCAACCCCAGCATTTT,CASSVDPDQPQHF
NA,TRBV19,NA,TRBJ1-2,TGTGCCAGTAGTATAGGCAACATCGGCTACACCTTC,CASSIGNIGYTF
NA,TRBV11-2,NA,TRBJ2-4,TGTGCCAGCAGCTCCGCCCGGGACTTCAAAAACATTCAGTACTTC,CASSSARDFKNIQYF
NA,TRBV5-1,NA,TRBJ2-7,TGCGCCAGCAGCTTGGGGGGCCCCGGCTACGAGCAGTACTTC,CASSLGGPGYEQYF
NA,TRBV19,TRBD1,TRBJ1-4,TGTGCCACGAAGGATGACAGGGACTGGAGCGAAAAACTGTTTTTT,CATKDDRDWSEKLFF
few,TRBV4-3,NA,TRBJ2-7,TGCGCCAGCAGCCAAGAGTACAGGGTTATATCTTACGAGCAGTACTTC,CASSQEYRVISYEQYF
NA,TRBV7-9,NA,TRBJ1-6,TGTGCCAGCAGTCAAGGGGCAGCCAATTCACCCCTCCACTTT,CASSQGAANSPLHF
NA,TRBV7-2,NA,TRBJ2-3,TGTGCCAGCAGCTTAGCGGGGCTGGAAGGGTATTTT,CASSLAGLEGYF
NA,TRBV7-2,TRBD1,TRBJ1-1,TGTGCCAGCAGTTCCCAACGGACAGGGCAGCGCACTGAAGCTTTCTTT,CASSSQRTGQRTEAFF
NA,TRBV27,NA,TRBJ1-2,TGTGCCAGCAGTTTAAAGGGCCGGGGACTATATGGCTACACCTTC,CASSLKGRGLYGYTF
NA,TRBV6-6,TRBD1,TRBJ2-5,TGTGCCAGCAGGAGACAGGGCTCCCAAGAGACCCAGTACTTC,CASRRQGSQETQYF
NA,TRBV6-6,TRBD1,TRBJ2-5,TGTGCCAGCAGTTACTCAGGGACAGGGTTGACCCAGTACTTC,CASSYSGTGLTQYF